These T cell receptor beta chains were read from a single sample in a study of control samples from healthy donors and cancer patients. Some clones are missing from TCRdb's copy, which holds only in-frame ones; the method was immunoSEQ multiplex PCR. Among fewer than 90,000 clones, over 75% were seen once, and the ten largest hold around a fifth. Input material: blood. These receptors were taken from a man aged 50 to 60 in good health. Each CDR3 is given with its conserved first and last residue. Fields, in order: clone size, V gene, J gene, D gene, CDR3 DNA, CDR3 protein. The D gene is left open where the match is weak. Not all rows give a size; the values are once, few, many and, for expanded clones, a class.

>-|TRBV24-1|TRBJ1-4|-
TGTGCCACCAGTGACGCCGGGGGCACTAATGAAAAACTGTTTTTT
CATSDAGGTNEKLFF
>-|TRBV12-3/TRBV12-4|TRBJ1-1|-
TGTGCCAGCAGTTTAGCGGGGGGGACTGAAGCTTTCTTT
CASSLAGGTEAFF
>once|TRBV12-3/TRBV12-4|TRBJ1-2|-
TGTGCCAGCAGTCCTGACTACTATGGCTACACCTTC
CASSPDYYGYTF
>-|TRBV5-6|TRBJ1-5|-
TGTGCCAGCAGCAGACGCCAAGAGGGCAATCAGCCCCAGCATTTT
CASSRRQEGNQPQHF
>-|TRBV6-2/TRBV6-3|TRBJ2-5|TRBD1
TGTGCCAGCAGTTCCGGACAGGGAAGGGAGAACTGGGAGACCCAGTACTTC
CASSSGQGRENWETQYF
>-|TRBV5-8|TRBJ2-1|-
TGTGCCAGCAGCTCCGGGTGGGAGCAGTTCTTC
CASSSGWEQFF
>-|TRBV5-1|TRBJ2-7|TRBD1
TGCGCCAGCAGCTCGGGTGGGACAGGGGACTCCTACGAGCAGTACTTC
CASSSGGTGDSYEQYF
>once|TRBV4-1|TRBJ2-7|TRBD2
TGCGCCAGCAGCTGGGACTACCAATACGAGCAGTACTTC
CASSWDYQYEQYF
>-|TRBV6-1|TRBJ1-2|-
TGTGCCAGCAGTGAGGAGGTCTTCTTGGTCTATGGCTACACCTTC
CASSEEVFLVYGYTF
>-|TRBV6-2/TRBV6-3|TRBJ2-2|-
TGTGCCAGCAGTCCCATGGAGGTTTTCCCCGGGGAGCTGTTTTTT
CASSPMEVFPGELFF
>few|TRBV6-4|TRBJ2-1|-
TGTGCCAGCAGCGCCGCCCCGGGCTCCTACAATGAGCAGTTCTTC
CASSAAPGSYNEQFF
>-|TRBV4-1|TRBJ1-6|-
TGCGCCAGCAGCCAAGATAAGACCTATAATTCACCCCTCCACTTT
CASSQDKTYNSPLHF
>-|TRBV6-2/TRBV6-3|TRBJ2-1|TRBD2
TGTGCCAGCAGTTACCGCGCACTAGCGAACAATGAGCAGTTCTTC
CASSYRALANNEQFF
>once|TRBV4-2|TRBJ2-4|TRBD2
TGTGCCAGCAGCCAAGATTTGGGTTTAGCGGGTACTAACATTCAGTACTTC
CASSQDLGLAGTNIQYF
>-|TRBV4-2|TRBJ2-1|TRBD2
TGTGCCAGCACTAGCGGGAGCTCCTACAATGAGCAGTTCTTC
CASTSGSSYNEQFF
>-|TRBV11-2|TRBJ2-7|TRBD1
TGTGCCAGCAGGGGGGGACAGGGAAAACCCTACGAGCAGTACTTC
CASRGGQGKPYEQYF
>-|TRBV6-6|TRBJ1-1|-
TGTGCCAGCAGATGGACGGCGAACACTGAAGCTTTCTTT
CASRWTANTEAFF
>-|TRBV7-2|TRBJ1-4|TRBD1
TGTGCCAGCAGCTCCCTAGGGGGCGAAGGTGAAAAACTGTTTTTT
CASSSLGGEGEKLFF
>-|TRBV7-7|TRBJ2-3|TRBD1
TGTGCTAGCAGCACCGGGACAGCCGTCACAGATACGCAGTATTTT
CASSTGTAVTDTQYF
>-|TRBV27|TRBJ2-2|-
TGTGCCAGCAGTTTCCAAGGTTACGGGGAGCTGTTTTTT
CASSFQGYGELFF
>-|TRBV7-2|TRBJ2-3|-
TGTGCCAGCAGCCGTAGCGGTACTAGCACAGATACGCAGTATTTT
CASSRSGTSTDTQYF
>-|TRBV28|TRBJ2-3|TRBD2
TGTGCCAGCAGTTCCCCTAGGGAAGCGGGAGGCCCCCGCACAGATACGCAGTATTTT
CASSSPREAGGPRTDTQYF
>-|TRBV28|TRBJ2-3|-
TGTGCCAGCAGTTCCACTAGCAGTCCAGATACGCAGTATTTT
CASSSTSSPDTQYF
>-|TRBV7-2|TRBJ2-3|-
TGTGCCAGCAGCTTAGAGGACTCCGGTACGCAGTATTTT
CASSLEDSGTQYF
>few|TRBV6-6|TRBJ1-6|-
TGTGCCAGCACCATGGACAGCTTCATGGGTAATTCACCCCTCCACTTT
CASTMDSFMGNSPLHF
>-|TRBV9|TRBJ2-1|-
TGTGCCAGCAGCGGAGACGGAGGCAATGAGCAGTTCTTC
CASSGDGGNEQFF
>-|TRBV15|TRBJ2-2|TRBD2
TGTGCCACCAGCAGAGAGGGACTAGCGGGGGGAACGAACACCGGGGAGCTGTTTTTT
CATSREGLAGGTNTGELFF
>-|TRBV24-1|TRBJ2-5|TRBD1
TGTGCCACCAGTGACCGCCCCGACAGGGTGGTTGGAGAGACCCAGTACTTC
CATSDRPDRVVGETQYF
>-|TRBV10-1|TRBJ1-1|TRBD1
TGCGCCAGCAGCGAGGACAGGGCGGTAAGAGGGTACACTGAAGCTTTCTTT
CASSEDRAVRGYTEAFF
>-|TRBV7-2|TRBJ1-2|-
TGTGCCAGCAGCCCCCCAGACCGCTACTATGGCTACACCTTC
CASSPPDRYYGYTF
>once|TRBV3-1/TRBV3-2|TRBJ2-5|-
TGTGCCAGCAGCCAATCTCTCCGGGAGACCCAGTACTTC
CASSQSLRETQYF
>few|TRBV27|TRBJ1-4|-
TGTGCCAGCAGTTCAACAGAGCTTAATGAAAAACTGTTTTTT
CASSSTELNEKLFF
>-|TRBV19|TRBJ2-2|TRBD1
TGTGCCACCAAACAACTCGAGGGTGCAGGGGGCCTTCGGTACACCGGGGAGCTGTTTTTT
CATKQLEGAGGLRYTGELFF
>-|TRBV3-1/TRBV3-2|TRBJ2-7|-
TGTGCCAGCAGGATTGGGGCTCAGGACGAGCAGTACTTC
CASRIGAQDEQYF
>-|TRBV7-2|TRBJ2-3|TRBD2
TGTGCCAGCAGCTTAGGGCTAGCGGGGCCCACAGATACGCAGTATTTT
CASSLGLAGPTDTQYF
>once|TRBV7-2|TRBJ2-3|-
TGTGCCAGCAGCTTCGGACTGGGAGATACGCAGTATTTT
CASSFGLGDTQYF